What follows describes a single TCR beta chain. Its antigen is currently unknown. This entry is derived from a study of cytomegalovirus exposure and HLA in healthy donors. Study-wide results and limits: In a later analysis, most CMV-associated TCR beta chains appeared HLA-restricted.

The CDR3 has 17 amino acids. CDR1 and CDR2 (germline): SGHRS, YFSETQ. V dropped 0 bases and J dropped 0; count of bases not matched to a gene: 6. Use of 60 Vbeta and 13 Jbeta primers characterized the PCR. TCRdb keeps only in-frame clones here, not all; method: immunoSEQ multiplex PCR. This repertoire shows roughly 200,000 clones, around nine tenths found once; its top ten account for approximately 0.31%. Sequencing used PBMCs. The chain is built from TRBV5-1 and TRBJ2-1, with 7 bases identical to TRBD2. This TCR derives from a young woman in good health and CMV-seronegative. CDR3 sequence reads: CASSLVFGGGSYNEQFF. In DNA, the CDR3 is TGCGCCAGCAGCTTGGTTTTTGGGGGGGGCTCCTACAATGAGCAGTTCTTC.